The present TCR beta chain was sequenced within a study of patients and donors after allogeneic stem cell transplantation. V was pared by 8 bases and J by 5 bases, with 11 bases of the junction left unmatched. The CDR3 runs 15 residues. The germline V gene has CDR1 SEHNR and CDR2 FQNEAQ (reference sequence). TCRdb processed the RT-PCR reads anew with MiXCR; each CDR3 protein has one entry. The table shows approximately 210,000 distinct CDR3 sequences, with 41% occurring only once. This clonotype was picked up one time. The specimen sequenced was blood, either unsorted or a sorted T cell fraction (not recorded which). V and J are TRBV7-9 and TRBJ2-5; 10 bases fit TRBD2. The TCR originated in a human donor who was either an allogeneic HSCT recipient or a stem cell or donor lymphocyte infusion donor (not recorded which). It is not recorded whose cells these are; they may come from a transplant donor. CDR3: CASGPGTSAQETQYF. CDR3 sequence (DNA): TGTGCCAGCGGTCCCGGGACTAGCGCCCAGGAGACCCAGTACTTC. The full variable domain, completed using reference TRBV7-9 and TRBJ2-5, is DTGVSQNPRHKITKRGQNVTFRCDPISEHNRLYWYRQTLGQGPEFLTYFQNEAQLEKSRLLSDRFSAERPKGSFSTLEIQRTEQGDSAMYLCASGPGTSAQETQYFGPGTRLLVL.